The present T cell receptor beta chain was sequenced within a study of T cell responses to AZD1222 COVID-19 vaccine. Data came from immunoSEQ multiplex PCR; TCRdb stores just in-frame clones and leaves some out. The sample lists about 130,000 clones, over 85% occurring once. Regarding this clone: Its target is unknown.

This CDR3 contains 19 residues. V was trimmed by 7 bases and J by 2 bases, leaving 27 bases between them. The germline gives CDR1 SGHNT, CDR2 YENEEA. Findings and caveats of the study: Researchers took repertoire samples only after the peak T cell response had come. Nearly half of the spike-specific TCRs reportedly recognize variant regions that carry no mutations. Spike-specific TCR depth and breadth grew after two AZD1222 doses.

Second-dose schedules of about 4 or about 12 weeks were combined. This TCR derives from an adult who received the AZD1222 COVID-19 vaccine. The specimen was peripheral blood, collected 28 days after the second AZD1222 dose. The V and J genes are TRBV11-3 and TRBJ1-5; D is unclear. The CDR3 nucleotides read TGTGCCAGCACTCAAAGGTTCACGGAGGGTTTGCTAGGCAATCAGCCCCAGCATTTT. Amino acid sequence: CASTQRFTEGLLGNQPQHF.